Below are 11 T cell receptor beta chains sequenced from a single sample in a study of control samples from healthy donors and cancer patients. TCRdb's table, derived via immunoSEQ multiplex PCR, lists solely in-frame clones and lacks some. The repertoire consists of roughly 190,000 clones, with about 90% occurring once and the leading ten covering over 1.5%. The sequencing input was blood. These receptors all stem from a man under 40 in good health.

The chain combines TRBV19 with TRBJ2-3, with 8 bases lining up with TRBD1. V trimming: 7 bases; J trimming: 6 bases; junction bases outside the gene matches: 9. This CDR3 contains 14 residues. Germline CDR1 reads LNHDA; CDR2 reads SQIVND (reference sequence). As DNA, the CDR3 is TGTGCCAGTAAGCAATCAGGGGGCGCGGATACGCAGTATTTT. It translates to CASKQSGGADTQYF.

In nucleotides, the CDR3 is TGTGCCAGCTCACCGAATACCCCCGGGACAGGGGGTAGCACTGAAGCTTTCTTT. Amino acid sequence: CASSPNTPGTGGSTEAFF. This sequence joins TRBV18 and TRBJ1-1, with 11 bases fitting TRBD1. Per germline, CDR1 KGHSH and CDR2 LQKENI. The J segment lost 4 bases and the V segment lost 3 bases, leaving 13 bases of the junction unmatched. The CDR3 is 18 amino acids.

The genes are TRBV6-2 or TRBV6-3 and TRBJ1-1; D call uncertain. Looked up from germline, CDR1 is MNHEY and CDR2 is SVGEGT. Trimming cost V 2 bases and J 1 base, with 8 bases left between them. The CDR3 loop spans 14 amino acids. This CDR3 is CASSYGSANTEAFF. As DNA, the CDR3 is TGTGCCAGCAGTTACGGCAGCGCGAACACTGAAGCTTTCTTT.

The chain links TRBV27 to TRBJ2-1, with D uncertain. Trimming stripped 2 bases from V and 9 bases from J, with 11 bases between. The germline V gene encodes CDR1 MNHEY and CDR2 SMNVEV (reference sequence). CDR3 size: 13 residues. In nucleotides, the CDR3 is TGTGCCAGCAGTTTAAGTATGTGGGGTGAGCAGTTCTTC. Translated: CASSLSMWGEQFF.

The rearrangement joins TRBV3-1 (or the pseudogene TRBV3-2) to TRBJ2-3, with D perhaps matching TRBD1 or TRBD2 (5 bases each). Trimming cost V 0 bases and J 6 bases, with 10 bases left between them. The CDR3 covers 14 residues. Germline values: CDR1 LGHDT, CDR2 YNNKEL (reference sequence). CDR3 sequence reads: CASSQDGTADTQYF. CDR3 nucleotides: TGTGCCAGCAGCCAAGATGGGACGGCGGATACGCAGTATTTT.

This chain joins TRBV6-5 and TRBJ1-6, with TRBD1 matching over 9 bases. V was pared by 3 bases and J by 6 bases, with 3 bases of the junction left unmatched. This CDR3 spans 15 amino acids. CDR1 and CDR2 from the germline V gene are MNHEY and SVGAGI. CDR3 DNA sequence: TGTGCCAGCAGTTATCTACAGGGGGCTAATTCACCCCTCCACTTT. As protein: CASSYLQGANSPLHF.

Comment on this clone: The limits of the CDR3 on the DNA are not certain, so only TCRdb's listed CDR3 is given. The chain recombines TRBV7-3 with TRBJ2-7. The CDR3 is 13 amino acids in total, end residues counted. CDR1 SGHTA and CDR2 FQGTGA come from the germline V gene. The CDR3 sequence: CASSFGNGYEQYF.

This rearrangement joins TRBV9 to TRBJ1-2; 8 positions match TRBD1. After removal of 3 bases from V and 4 bases from J, the junction contained 8 bases not matched to a gene. The CDR3 has 15 residues. The germline V gene encodes CDR1 SGDLS and CDR2 YYNGEE. For the CDR3, the DNA is TGTGCCAGCAGCGAGGCCCCAGGGGGCCCCTATGGCTACACCTTC. Residues: CASSEAPGGPYGYTF.

The chain joins TRBV19 to TRBJ2-1; 10 bases are shared with TRBD2. Per germline, CDR1 LNHDA and CDR2 SQIVND (reference sequence). Trimming at V came to 4 bases and at J to 8 bases, leaving 11 bases not matched to a gene. The CDR3 runs to 16 residues. Here the CDR3 reads CASSTSSGGPGDEQFF. CDR3 DNA: TGTGCCAGTAGTACCTCTAGCGGGGGCCCGGGGGATGAGCAGTTCTTC.

The chain carries TRBV7-9 and TRBJ2-7; 9 nucleotides line up with TRBD1. Germline values: CDR1 SEHNR, CDR2 FQNEAQ (reference sequence). V dropped 7 bases and J dropped 1; count of bases not matched to a gene: 8. The CDR3 covers 15 residues. CDR3 nucleotides: TGTGCCAGCATAACCGGGACAGGGTCTTCCTACGAGCAGTACTTC. This codes for CASITGTGSSYEQYF.

The chain carries TRBV2 and TRBJ1-1; D ambiguous. There are 13 residues in the CDR3. Trimming took off 5 bases at V and 1 base at J, with 8 bases between the two ends. CDR1 SNHLY and CDR2 FYNNEI come from the germline V gene. The CDR3 DNA sequence: TGTGCCAGCAGTCGGGTCGAGAACACTGAAGCTTTCTTT. Protein product: CASSRVENTEAFF.